This T cell receptor beta chain was captured in a study of cytomegalovirus exposure and HLA in healthy donors. General study points: Per published reports, the classifier diagnosed cytomegalovirus status with high specificity and sensitivity.

In the PCR, 60 Vbeta and 13 Jbeta primers were used. Profiled with immunoSEQ multiplex PCR; TCRdb holds only in-frame clones, not every one. The sample lists roughly 150,000 clones, about 64% seen once, with around 4.2% in the top ten. The V gene end was trimmed by 4 bases and the J gene end by 0 bases; junction bases not matched to a gene: 6. The CDR3 has 15 amino acids. CDR1 is SGHNT, CDR2 YYREEE, per germline (reference sequence). This clone turned up a few times. No antigen is known for it. Sequencing was performed on PBMCs. The V and J genes are TRBV5-4 and TRBJ2-7, with 8 bases lining up with TRBD1. This TCR derives from a man aged 55-75 years in good health and CMV-seronegative. The CDR3 reads CASSLRTGSSYEQYF. CDR3 in DNA: TGTGCCAGCAGCCTTCGGACAGGGTCCTCCTACGAGCAGTACTTC.